This entry is about one TCR beta chain. The germline V gene has CDR1 LGHNA and CDR2 YNFKEQ. The CDR3 spans 15 residues. The germline V and J ends were trimmed by 4 bases and 1 base, with 13 bases remaining between them. Amplification used 60 Vbeta primers and 13 Jbeta primers. Measured with immunoSEQ multiplex PCR; TCRdb has only the in-frame clones, and not every one. Of about 67,000 clones listed, about two thirds are singletons. This sample stems from a study of cytomegalovirus exposure and HLA in healthy donors. The V gene is TRBV4-2, the J gene TRBJ2-5; tentatively, D is TRBD2 (6 bases). The clonotype comes from a woman in her thirties in good health and CMV-seronegative. The sample taken for sequencing was PBMCs. In DNA form, the CDR3 reads TGTGCCAGCAGCCCCCAGCAGGGAGGCCAAGAGACCCAGTACTTC. Its translation: CASSPQQGGQETQYF.